This TCR beta chain was identified in a study of regulatory T cells in long-lasting Graves disease. Study outcomes and limitations: Persistent disease favored TRBV28, TRBJ1-2 and TRBJ2-5.

Indicated time point: newly diagnosed GD, antithyroid drugs for less than 3 months. RNA extracted from PBMCs served as the sequencing template. HTBI primers from iRepertoire and Arm-PCR of CDR3 regions yielded the TCR beta libraries. TCRdb re-analysed the multiplex PCR reads in MiXCR, keeping a single row per CDR3 protein. Of more than 400,000 distinct CDR3 sequences listed, roughly 15% are singletons. The germline CDR1 and CDR2 sequences are DFQATT and SNEGSKA (reference sequence). With 7 bases clipped from V and 6 bases from J, the junction kept 7 bases outside the gene matches. The CDR3 has 13 residues. On this clonotype itself: Its antigen is not identified.

The data also belong to a second study, concerning T cells in Graves' hyperthyroidism and ophthalmopathy. This second study says: The study enrolled patients aged 18 to 65 with newly diagnosed hyperthyroidism of under 2 months' duration.

This specimen was peripheral blood mononuclear cells (PBMCs), taken at new diagnosis, from a patient treated with antithyroid drugs. This rearrangement joins TRBV20-1 to TRBJ1-5; TRBD1 aligns across 9 bases. This receptor was obtained from a woman aged 25 to 45 with Graves disease. The CDR3 sequence: CSVRDRESQPQHF. The CDR3 DNA follows: TGCAGTGTCAGGGACAGGGAGAGTCAGCCCCAGCATTTT.